This is a list of T cell receptor beta chains from one sample in a study of T-cell reconstitution after alpha-beta-depleted transplantation in children. TCRdb used MiXCR to reprocess the PCR reads, holding one entry per CDR3 protein. In the table there are 130,000 to 150,000 distinct CDR3 sequences, about 9% of which are singletons. The material sequenced was PBMCs, mostly from graft donor cells, taken 180 days after TCRalphabeta/CD19-depleted stem cell transplant. The receptors here all came from a female patient between 2 and 15 years old who had a stem cell transplant for congenital amegakaryocytic thrombocytopenia, so the T cells may come from the graft donor. The CDR3 runs from the conserved cysteine through the conserved F or W. A D gene is named only where the DNA matches it firmly. Clone size, where shown, is once, few, many, or a class for clones that have expanded.

d_call: TRBD2
v_call: TRBV3-1
clone_size: many
j_call: TRBJ2-7
cdr3_aa: CASSPGLAVSYEQYF
cdr3_nt: TGTGCCAGCAGCCCGGGACTAGCGGTCTCCTACGAGCAGTACTTC

d_call: TRBD1
v_call: TRBV5-6
clone_size: many
j_call: TRBJ2-3
cdr3_aa: CASSFGRGRTDTQYF
cdr3_nt: TGTGCCAGCAGCTTCGGCAGGGGGCGCACAGATACGCAGTATTTT

d_call: NA
v_call: TRBV6-5
clone_size: many
j_call: TRBJ2-7
cdr3_aa: CASSYGYPQAYEQYF
cdr3_nt: TGTGCCAGCAGTTATGGTTACCCCCAGGCCTACGAGCAGTACTTC

d_call: TRBD2
v_call: TRBV6-5
clone_size: NA
j_call: TRBJ2-3
cdr3_aa: CASSYSGLAGFTDTQYF
cdr3_nt: TGTGCCAGCAGTTACTCCGGACTAGCGGGATTCACAGATACGCAGTATTTT

d_call: NA
v_call: TRBV20-1
clone_size: few
j_call: TRBJ1-6
cdr3_aa: CSARSYNSPLHF
cdr3_nt: TGCAGTGCTAGGTCCTATAATTCACCCCTCCACTTT

d_call: NA
v_call: TRBV12-3/TRBV12-4
clone_size: few
j_call: TRBJ2-1
cdr3_aa: CASSFGAAGYNEQFF
cdr3_nt: TGTGCCAGCAGTTTCGGAGCGGCCGGTTACAATGAGCAGTTCTTC

d_call: TRBD1
v_call: TRBV12-3/TRBV12-4
clone_size: NA
j_call: TRBJ2-7
cdr3_aa: CASSSGQGWNEQYF
cdr3_nt: TGTGCCAGCAGTTCTGGACAGGGGTGGAACGAGCAGTACTTC

d_call: NA
v_call: TRBV3-1
clone_size: many
j_call: TRBJ2-1
cdr3_aa: CASSKRPGLLNNEQFF
cdr3_nt: TGTGCCAGCAGCAAACGACCGGGACTTCTTAACAATGAGCAGTTCTTC

d_call: TRBD1
v_call: TRBV10-3
clone_size: NA
j_call: TRBJ2-3
cdr3_aa: CAITRTGVRDTQYF
cdr3_nt: TGTGCCATCACCAGGACAGGGGTCAGGGATACGCAGTATTTT

d_call: NA
v_call: TRBV5-1
clone_size: many
j_call: TRBJ2-1
cdr3_aa: CASSLISSSYNEQFF
cdr3_nt: TGCGCCAGCAGCTTGATCAGCAGCTCCTACAATGAGCAGTTCTTC

d_call: TRBD2
v_call: TRBV11-2
clone_size: NA
j_call: TRBJ2-7
cdr3_aa: CASSLVPGTSGRTYEQYF
cdr3_nt: TGTGCCAGCAGCTTAGTTCCCGGGACTAGCGGGCGCACCTACGAGCAGTACTTC

d_call: TRBD1
v_call: TRBV5-1
clone_size: few
j_call: TRBJ2-7
cdr3_aa: CASSLGGGINEQYF
cdr3_nt: TGCGCCAGCAGCTTGGGAGGGGGCATCAACGAGCAGTACTTC

d_call: NA
v_call: TRBV20-1
clone_size: many
j_call: TRBJ2-3
cdr3_aa: CSARSGVETSTDTQYF
cdr3_nt: TGCAGTGCCAGGTCTGGTGTGGAGACTAGCACAGATACGCAGTATTTT

d_call: TRBD1
v_call: TRBV6-1
clone_size: many
j_call: TRBJ1-5
cdr3_aa: CASSGGRGGGQPQHF
cdr3_nt: TGTGCCAGCAGTGGGGGCAGGGGGGGAGGTCAGCCCCAGCATTTT

d_call: TRBD2
v_call: TRBV20-1
clone_size: NA
j_call: TRBJ2-1
cdr3_aa: CSARALAGGPAASYNEQFF
cdr3_nt: TGCAGTGCTAGAGCGTTAGCGGGAGGGCCGGCAGCCTCCTACAATGAGCAGTTCTTC

d_call: NA
v_call: TRBV10-3
clone_size: many
j_call: TRBJ2-7
cdr3_aa: CAISWGSDEQYF
cdr3_nt: TGTGCCATCAGCTGGGGGAGCGACGAGCAGTACTTC

d_call: TRBD1
v_call: TRBV12-3/TRBV12-4
clone_size: many
j_call: TRBJ1-1
cdr3_aa: CASSLTGDTEAFF
cdr3_nt: TGTGCCAGCAGTCTCACAGGGGACACTGAAGCTTTCTTT

d_call: NA
v_call: TRBV20-1
clone_size: few
j_call: TRBJ1-3
cdr3_aa: CSARVVTDGDTIYF
cdr3_nt: TGCAGTGCTAGAGTAGTGACAGACGGGGACACCATATATTTT

d_call: NA
v_call: TRBV5-1
clone_size: NA
j_call: TRBJ2-1
cdr3_aa: CASSFSDPNEQFF
cdr3_nt: TGCGCCAGCAGCTTTTCGGACCCCAATGAGCAGTTCTTC

d_call: NA
v_call: TRBV15
clone_size: NA
j_call: TRBJ2-1
cdr3_aa: CATSSGGLTDDYNEQFF
cdr3_nt: TGTGCCACCAGCAGTGGGGGACTGACGGATGACTACAATGAGCAGTTCTTC

d_call: NA
v_call: TRBV9
clone_size: many
j_call: TRBJ2-7
cdr3_aa: CASTKGTIPYEQYF
cdr3_nt: TGTGCCAGCACCAAGGGAACTATCCCGTACGAGCAGTACTTC

d_call: TRBD2
v_call: TRBV27
clone_size: many
j_call: TRBJ2-1
cdr3_aa: CASTRGRHSYNEQFF
cdr3_nt: TGTGCTAGCACGCGGGGGAGGCACTCCTACAATGAGCAGTTCTTC

d_call: TRBD2
v_call: TRBV20-1
clone_size: NA
j_call: TRBJ2-1
cdr3_aa: CSAKAPGLAGGLHNEQFF
cdr3_nt: TGCAGTGCTAAGGCTCCGGGCTTAGCGGGAGGGCTTCACAATGAGCAGTTCTTC

d_call: TRBD2
v_call: TRBV20-1
clone_size: few
j_call: TRBJ2-1
cdr3_aa: CSATPGLAGGLNEQFF
cdr3_nt: TGCAGTGCTACACCGGGACTAGCGGGGGGGCTTAATGAGCAGTTCTTC

d_call: TRBD2
v_call: TRBV5-8
clone_size: NA
j_call: TRBJ2-2
cdr3_aa: CASSRIFGGANTGELFF
cdr3_nt: TGTGCCAGCAGCCGGATTTTTGGGGGGGCGAACACCGGGGAGCTGTTTTTT

d_call: NA
v_call: TRBV6-6
clone_size: many
j_call: TRBJ2-6
cdr3_aa: CAGFSGANVLTF
cdr3_nt: TGTGCCGGGTTCTCTGGGGCCAACGTCCTGACTTTC

d_call: NA
v_call: TRBV7-9
clone_size: NA
j_call: TRBJ1-2
cdr3_aa: CASSLSGGPWDGYTF
cdr3_nt: TGTGCCAGCAGCCTCAGCGGTGGTCCTTGGGATGGCTACACCTTC

d_call: NA
v_call: TRBV4-2
clone_size: many
j_call: TRBJ2-4
cdr3_aa: CASSQYSYRVSVGKNIQYF
cdr3_nt: TGTGCCAGCAGCCAATATTCTTACAGGGTGTCAGTGGGCAAAAACATTCAGTACTTC

d_call: NA
v_call: TRBV28
clone_size: many
j_call: TRBJ2-1
cdr3_aa: CASSAAGIQEGNEQFF
cdr3_nt: TGTGCCAGCAGTGCGGCGGGAATCCAAGAGGGCAATGAGCAGTTCTTC

d_call: TRBD1
v_call: TRBV7-2
clone_size: many
j_call: TRBJ2-5
cdr3_aa: CASSLAGTGWETQYF
cdr3_nt: TGTGCCAGCAGCTTGGCCGGGACAGGGTGGGAGACCCAGTACTTC

d_call: NA
v_call: TRBV18
clone_size: many
j_call: TRBJ2-5
cdr3_aa: CASSQEETQYF
cdr3_nt: TGTGCCAGCTCCCAAGAAGAGACCCAGTACTTC

d_call: NA
v_call: TRBV7-6
clone_size: many
j_call: TRBJ2-6
cdr3_aa: CASSLMGYSGANVLTF
cdr3_nt: TGTGCCAGCAGCTTAATGGGATACTCTGGGGCCAACGTCCTGACTTTC

d_call: NA
v_call: TRBV20-1
clone_size: many
j_call: TRBJ2-5
cdr3_aa: CSASGIEAKETQYF
cdr3_nt: TGCAGTGCTAGCGGTATTGAGGCTAAAGAGACCCAGTACTTC

d_call: TRBD2
v_call: TRBV12-3/TRBV12-4
clone_size: many
j_call: TRBJ2-2
cdr3_aa: CASRHRLAGGNTGELFF
cdr3_nt: TGTGCCAGCAGACACCGACTAGCGGGGGGGAACACCGGGGAGCTGTTTTTT

d_call: NA
v_call: TRBV20-1
clone_size: few
j_call: TRBJ2-3
cdr3_aa: CSASLLRRVGDTQYF
cdr3_nt: TGCAGTGCTAGTCTTCTACGGAGGGTCGGAGATACGCAGTATTTT

d_call: NA
v_call: TRBV28
clone_size: many
j_call: TRBJ1-2
cdr3_aa: CASSLFPYNYGYTF
cdr3_nt: TGTGCCAGCAGTTTATTTCCCTATAACTATGGCTACACCTTC

d_call: TRBD1
v_call: TRBV29-1
clone_size: many
j_call: TRBJ2-1
cdr3_aa: CSDLGQGAYNEQFF
cdr3_nt: TGCAGCGACTTAGGACAGGGGGCCTACAATGAGCAGTTCTTC

d_call: NA
v_call: TRBV7-9
clone_size: many
j_call: TRBJ1-4
cdr3_aa: CASSLATGERGLFF
cdr3_nt: TGTGCCAGCAGCTTAGCTACGGGGGAAAGAGGACTGTTTTTT

d_call: NA
v_call: TRBV18
clone_size: few
j_call: TRBJ1-6
cdr3_aa: CASSPAILDNSPLHF
cdr3_nt: TGTGCCAGCTCTCCAGCGATCTTGGATAATTCACCCCTCCACTTT

d_call: NA
v_call: TRBV6-2/TRBV6-3
clone_size: many
j_call: TRBJ1-5
cdr3_aa: CASSWLLRNQPQHF
cdr3_nt: TGTGCCAGCAGTTGGCTTCTGCGGAATCAGCCCCAGCATTTT

d_call: NA
v_call: TRBV5-1
clone_size: few
j_call: TRBJ2-5
cdr3_aa: CASSLGPTQETQYF
cdr3_nt: TGCGCCAGCAGCTTGGGTCCGACTCAAGAGACCCAGTACTTC

d_call: TRBD1
v_call: TRBV3-1
clone_size: many
j_call: TRBJ2-7
cdr3_aa: CASSVQGDEQYF
cdr3_nt: TGTGCCAGCAGCGTGCAGGGGGACGAGCAGTACTTC

d_call: TRBD2
v_call: TRBV5-5
clone_size: NA
j_call: TRBJ2-1
cdr3_aa: CASSLPGLAVNEQFF
cdr3_nt: TGTGCCAGCAGCTTGCCCGGACTAGCAGTCAATGAGCAGTTCTTC

d_call: TRBD2
v_call: TRBV6-1
clone_size: NA
j_call: TRBJ2-2
cdr3_aa: CASSEYVLVVGTSGTSGELFF
cdr3_nt: TGTGCCAGCAGTGAATATGTTTTGGTGGTCGGGACTAGCGGGACCTCCGGGGAGCTGTTTTTT

d_call: TRBD1
v_call: TRBV29-1
clone_size: few
j_call: TRBJ1-4
cdr3_aa: CSVGQGAEKLFF
cdr3_nt: TGCAGCGTTGGGCAGGGGGCCGAAAAACTGTTTTTT

d_call: NA
v_call: TRBV6-2/TRBV6-3
clone_size: NA
j_call: TRBJ2-3
cdr3_aa: CASSFPSRGGTDTQYF
cdr3_nt: TGTGCCAGCAGTTTCCCCTCTCGCGGGGGGACAGATACGCAGTATTTC

d_call: NA
v_call: TRBV12-3/TRBV12-4
clone_size: many
j_call: TRBJ2-7
cdr3_aa: CASSKSGARSYEQYF
cdr3_nt: TGTGCCAGCAGTAAAAGCGGAGCGCGGTCCTACGAGCAGTACTTC

d_call: TRBD2
v_call: TRBV10-1
clone_size: many
j_call: TRBJ2-3
cdr3_aa: CASSDTLLAGADTQYF
cdr3_nt: TGCGCCAGCAGTGACACTCTACTAGCGGGGGCAGATACGCAGTATTTT

d_call: NA
v_call: TRBV3-1
clone_size: many
j_call: TRBJ2-1
cdr3_aa: CASSQDLGYNEQFF
cdr3_nt: TGTGCCAGCAGCCAAGATTTGGGCTACAATGAGCAGTTCTTC

d_call: TRBD2
v_call: TRBV7-3
clone_size: many
j_call: TRBJ2-2
cdr3_aa: CASSPRLAGDTGELFF
cdr3_nt: TGTGCCAGCAGCCCCCGACTAGCGGGAGACACCGGGGAGCTGTTTTTT

d_call: NA
v_call: TRBV29-1
clone_size: many
j_call: TRBJ2-3
cdr3_aa: CSVEATASTDTQYF
cdr3_nt: TGCAGCGTTGAAGCTACGGCCAGCACAGATACGCAGTATTTT

d_call: NA
v_call: TRBV5-1
clone_size: many
j_call: TRBJ2-3
cdr3_aa: CASSLGASPDTQYF
cdr3_nt: TGCGCCAGCAGCTTGGGAGCCTCCCCAGATACGCAGTATTTT

d_call: NA
v_call: TRBV5-6
clone_size: many
j_call: TRBJ2-1
cdr3_aa: CASSFNPWEQFF
cdr3_nt: TGTGCCAGCAGCTTTAACCCGTGGGAGCAGTTCTTC